The 27 T cell receptor beta chains reported below all come from one sample, sequenced in a study of early T cells in non-severe SARS-CoV-2 infection. TCRdb redid the calling of the 5' RACE reads with MiXCR, one entry per CDR3 protein. The sample records some 80,000 distinct CDR3 sequences, approximately 12% being singletons. Sequenced: whole blood. Every receptor here comes from an adult who was a healthcare worker with PCR-confirmed SARS-CoV-2 infection or an uninfected control (not recorded which).

The V and J genes are TRBV29-1 and TRBJ2-5; D remains unclear. Per the germline V gene, CDR1 is SQVTM and CDR2 is ANQGSEA. Trimming shortened V by 7 bases and J by 6 bases, and 18 bases separated the two germline ends. This CDR3 has 13 amino acids. The CDR3 DNA is TGCAGCGCCGTAGCAGTAGAAGTCCAGACCCAGTACTTC. Protein product: CSAVAVEVQTQYF.

This chain uses TRBV28 with TRBJ2-3, with 7 bases identical to TRBD2. V dropped 7 bases and J dropped 5; count of bases not matched to a gene: 15. Germline V gene lookup returns CDR1 MDHEN and CDR2 SYDVKM. This CDR3 spans 16 amino acids. The DNA for the CDR3 is TGTGCCAGCACCTATTGGTTGGCGGGAGACAGAGATACGCAGTATTTT. It is translated as CASTYWLAGDRDTQYF.

The V and J genes are TRBV14 and TRBJ1-4, with 7 bases fitting TRBD1. The CDR3 is 16 residues long. Looked up from germline, CDR1 is SGHDN and CDR2 is FVKESK. V dropped 3 bases and J dropped 5; count of bases not matched to a gene: 9. CDR3: CASSQIGRDSNEKLFF. DNA for the CDR3: TGTGCCAGCAGCCAGATAGGCCGGGACAGCAATGAAAAACTGTTTTTT.

This chain links TRBV7-6 with TRBJ2-1; 8 bases agree with TRBD2. The CDR3 length is 14 residues. In germline, CDR1 is SGHVS, CDR2 FNYEAQ. The ends lost 6 bases at V and 6 bases at J; junction bases unmatched: 7. In nucleotides, the CDR3 is TGTGCCAGCAGAACCGGGGGGGCGGGCAATGAGCAGTTCTTC. Protein product: CASRTGGAGNEQFF.

This clonotype was counted many times. V is TRBV20-1 and J is TRBJ2-3, with unresolved D. Trimming pared 3 bases from V and 5 bases from J, leaving 15 bases between. CDR3 size: 14 residues. Germline CDR1 reads DFQATT; CDR2 reads SNEGSKA (reference sequence). The CDR3 bases are TGCAGTGCTAGGGAGCACCCGACTGAAGATACGCAGTATTTT. Its translation: CSAREHPTEDTQYF.

This clonotype came up many times. The CDR3 sequence is CASSPGTGAYEQYF. The CDR3 region has the DNA TGTGCCAGCTCTCCCGGGACCGGGGCCTACGAGCAGTACTTC. The chain couples TRBV18 to TRBJ2-7; D is tentatively TRBD1 or TRBD2 (5 bases each). The CDR3 runs to 14 residues. Germline V gene lookup returns CDR1 KGHSH and CDR2 LQKENI. The ends were cut back, 6 bases at V and 2 bases at J, with 14 bases in the middle.

This clonotype was seen many times. J is TRBJ1-1 and V is TRBV18; 8 bases agree with TRBD1. The length of the CDR3 is 16 residues. Trimming at V came to 0 bases and at J to 4 bases, leaving 7 bases not matched to a gene. Germline assignment: CDR1 KGHSH and CDR2 LQKENI. CDR3: CASSPPSGGKSTEAFF. The CDR3 DNA sequence: TGTGCCAGCTCACCACCATCAGGGGGCAAGAGCACTGAAGCTTTCTTT.

The chain recombines TRBV27 with TRBJ2-3; 8 positions agree with TRBD2. This CDR3 region has 15 residues. V shed 2 bases, J shed 7 bases, and the junction held 8 bases outside the gene matches. From germline, CDR1 is MNHEY and CDR2 SMNVEV (reference sequence). CDR3 sequence: CASSLNAGGGNTQYF. The CDR3 DNA reads TGTGCCAGCAGTTTAAACGCGGGAGGAGGTAATACGCAGTATTTT.

The chain links TRBV7-9 to TRBJ2-5; D may be TRBD2 (6 bases). V was cut by 5 bases and J by 5 bases, with 15 bases left in between. Looked up from germline, CDR1 is SEHNR and CDR2 is FQNEAQ (reference sequence). The CDR3 sequence is 14 residues long. CDR3 in amino acids: CASSHERVVETQYF. Written as DNA, the CDR3 is TGTGCCAGCAGCCACGAGCGGGTGGTGGAGACCCAGTACTTC.

This clonotype was picked up many times. The chain carries TRBV6-2 or TRBV6-3 and TRBJ2-1; D may match TRBD1 or TRBD2 (5 bases each). This CDR3 contains 16 residues. V was pared by 2 bases and J by 1 base, with 12 bases between. CDR1 and CDR2 from the germline V gene are MNHEY and SVGEGT. DNA of the CDR3: TGTGCCAGCAGTTACCGTCCGGGGCCATCCTACAATGAGCAGTTCTTC. As protein: CASSYRPGPSYNEQFF.

This sequence joins TRBV28 and TRBJ1-1, with no clear D. CDR1 MDHEN and CDR2 SYDVKM come from the germline V gene. There are 13 residues in the CDR3. Trimming stripped 4 bases from V and 7 bases from J, with 13 bases between. This chain's CDR3 is CASSSAGIIEAFF. The CDR3 DNA is TGTGCCAGCAGTTCTGCCGGGATAATTGAAGCTTTCTTT.

This clonotype was detected many times. The V call is TRBV20-1, the J call TRBJ2-7; unclear D gene. V lost 4 bases and J 7 bases, leaving 14 bases between the germline ends. The length of the CDR3 is 12 residues. Germline V CDR1 and CDR2: DFQATT, SNEGSKA (reference sequence). The DNA of the CDR3 is TGCAGTGCTACCCTGGTGGGTAGGGAGCAGTACTTC. Translating gives CSATLVGREQYF.

The rearrangement uses TRBV9 and TRBJ2-1; D remains unclear. CDR1 is SGDLS and CDR2 is YYNGEE in the germline V gene. CDR3 length: 13 residues. V lost 4 bases, J lost 10 bases, and 15 bases lay in between. The CDR3, as DNA: TGTGCCAGCAGCCCGATACAGAGACGGGAGCAGTTCTTC. Translation: CASSPIQRREQFF.

This clonotype was observed a few times. The chain links TRBV11-2 to TRBJ2-1; 7 nucleotides align to TRBD2. In germline, CDR1 is SGHAT, CDR2 FQNNGV. This CDR3 has 13 amino acids. Unmatched junction bases numbered 10, after V lost 3 bases and J lost 14 bases. In DNA form, the CDR3 reads TGTGCCAGCAGCTTTAAGGGAGGGCGGAATAAGTTCTTC. Translating it yields CASSFKGGRNKFF.

The chain is built from TRBV21-1 and TRBJ1-2; the table gives TRBD1 as D, unverified against the DNA. TRBV21-1 is annotated as a pseudogene. CDR3 size: 14 residues. The CDR3 region has the DNA TGTGCCGTACCCACCGAGGGGTCTGGCTATGGCTACACCTTC. It is translated as CAVPTEGSGYGYTF.

This clonotype was seen at least ten times. The rearrangement links TRBV5-5 to TRBJ2-2; TRBD2 aligns across 8 bases. The length of the CDR3 is 15 residues. Trimming took 3 bases from V and 2 from J; bases not matched to a gene: 3. Germline loops: CDR1 SGHKS, CDR2 YYEKEE (reference sequence). The CDR3 is CASSSGLANTGELFF. As DNA, the CDR3 is TGTGCCAGCAGCTCAGGACTAGCCAACACCGGGGAGCTGTTTTTT.

This rearrangement joins TRBV12-3 or TRBV12-4 to TRBJ2-7; 9 bases align to TRBD2. The CDR3 has 13 residues. Trimming removed 8 bases from V and 5 bases from J; junction bases left unmatched: 7. CDR3 protein: CASGSGSWDEQYF. The CDR3 DNA follows: TGTGCCAGCGGTAGCGGGAGTTGGGACGAGCAGTACTTC.

This clonotype was counted between two and nine times. The chain recombines TRBV29-1 with TRBJ1-2, with TRBD1 as a possible D gene (6 bases). Germline CDR1 and CDR2: SQVTM and ANQGSEA. With 7 bases removed from V and 5 bases from J, the gap between germline ends came to 14 bases. This CDR3 is built from 12 residues. The CDR3 nucleotides read TGCAGCGCAGAAGACAGGTTATATGGCTACACCTTC. This gives the protein CSAEDRLYGYTF. The whole variable domain, remainder taken from reference TRBV29-1 and TRBJ1-2, is SAVISQKPSRDICQRGTSLTIQCQVDSQVTMMFWYRQQPGQSLTLIATANQGSEATYESGFVIDKFPISRPNLTFSTLTVSNMSPEDSSIYLCSAEDRLYGYTFGSGTRLTVV.

This clonotype was detected only a few times. This rearrangement joins TRBV9 to TRBJ2-1; D is uncertain. The CDR3 runs 12 residues. V was clipped by 3 bases and J by 5 bases, with 6 bases between them. Germline V CDR1 and CDR2: SGDLS, YYNGEE. CDR3 in amino acids: CASSADNNEQFF. In DNA form, the CDR3 reads TGTGCCAGCAGCGCCGACAACAATGAGCAGTTCTTC.

J is TRBJ1-5 and V is TRBV6-6; no firm D call. CDR1 MNHNY and CDR2 SVGAGI come from the germline V gene (reference sequence). Trimming shortened V by 2 bases and J by 7 bases, and 9 bases separated the two germline ends. This CDR3 is built from 13 residues. The CDR3 loop reads CASSYNGIQPQHF. CDR3 sequence (DNA): TGTGCCAGCAGTTACAACGGAATCCAGCCCCAGCATTTT.

This clonotype was detected many times. The chain combines TRBV12-3 or TRBV12-4 with TRBJ1-5, with D uncertain. Trimming stripped 2 bases from V and 6 bases from J, with 8 bases between. The CDR3 totals 13 residues. CDR3 residues: CASSLIEGQPQHF. CDR3 DNA: TGTGCCAGCAGTTTAATAGAAGGTCAGCCCCAGCATTTT.

In its sample, this clonotype was seen a few times. The rearrangement joins TRBV7-9 to TRBJ2-1; tentatively, D is TRBD1 or TRBD2 (5 bases each). Trimming shortened V by 4 bases and J by 8 bases, and 21 bases separated the two germline ends. The V gene's germline CDR1 is SEHNR and CDR2 FQNEAQ (reference sequence). This CDR3 is 16 amino acids long. The CDR3 here is CASSSLARDLLDEQFF. The CDR3 DNA sequence: TGTGCCAGCAGCTCCCTCGCCCGGGACCTCTTGGATGAGCAGTTCTTC.

This chain links TRBV5-1 with TRBJ1-4; D may be TRBD1 (6 bases). The CDR3 consists of 15 residues. V was shortened by 0 bases and J by 8 bases, with 14 bases between the two germline ends. Germline V gene lookup returns CDR1 SGHRS and CDR2 YFSETQ. The CDR3, as DNA: TGCGCCAGCAGCTTGGCGGACAGAAGGGAGGAAAAACTGTTTTTT. Translating it yields CASSLADRREEKLFF.

This clonotype was seen ten or more times. The J gene is TRBJ2-4, the V gene TRBV14; D unclear. The CDR3 length is 13 residues. V gave up 2 bases and J gave up 8 bases, with 10 bases separating them. Germline values: CDR1 SGHDN, CDR2 FVKESK. The CDR3 loop reads CASSQNGPYIQYF. CDR3 DNA: TGTGCCAGCAGCCAAAATGGTCCATACATTCAGTACTTC.

This clonotype was picked up many times. The chain employs TRBV5-8 and TRBJ1-2, with TRBD1 identical over 8 bases. CDR1 and CDR2 (germline): SGHTS, YDEGEE. V lost 1 base and J lost 2; bases outside the gene matches: 10. The CDR3 is made up of 17 amino acids. The CDR3 reads CASSLYQGAIPNYGYTF. CDR3 DNA: TGTGCCAGCAGCTTGTATCAGGGGGCAATCCCAAACTATGGCTACACCTTC.

This chain connects TRBV20-1 to TRBJ2-7, with D perhaps TRBD1 (6 bases). Germline CDR1 and CDR2: DFQATT and SNEGSKA (reference sequence). The CDR3 is 11 residues long. Trimming left V 4 bases short and J 6 bases short, with 10 bases between. This CDR3 reads CSANRGGEQYF. CDR3 DNA sequence: TGCAGTGCTAATAGAGGGGGCGAGCAGTACTTC.

Comments on this clonotype: A read error is likely, as this CDR3 ends without the conserved phenylalanine or tryptophan. V is TRBV6-2 or TRBV6-3 and J is TRBJ2-7; the D is unclear. CDR1 MNHEY and CDR2 SVGEGT come from the germline V gene. The CDR3 length is 12 residues. The ends were cut back, 8 bases at V and 0 bases at J, with 8 bases in the middle. CDR3 nucleotide sequence: TGTGCCAGCGCGAGGAGCTCCTACGAGCAGTACCTC. Encoded protein: CASARSSYEQYL.